The 19 T cell receptor beta chains presented below share a single source sample, sequenced in a study of T cell repertoires in cytomegalovirus infection. Via MiXCR, TCRdb re-called the reads, giving one row per CDR3 protein. In the table there are about 480,000 distinct CDR3 sequences, around a third of which are singletons. Their target antigens are unknown. The sequencing here drew on cultured PBMCs, taken from culture after CMV antigen stimulation. Every receptor here comes from a human donor in good health (CMV status not recorded). Some clones in this sample may be carry-over from other donors' samples.

The gene calls are TRBV10-3 and TRBJ2-7, with 7 nucleotides matching TRBD1. The J segment lost 5 bases and the V segment lost 5 bases, leaving 6 bases of the junction unmatched. The V gene's germline CDR1 is ENHRY and CDR2 SYGVKD. This CDR3 comprises 13 residues. The CDR3 protein is CAISPRQGNEQYV. For the CDR3, the DNA is TGTGCCATCAGTCCTCGACAGGGTAACGAGCAGTACGTC.

This clonotype showed up just a few times. The chain carries TRBV10-3 and TRBJ1-5, with D unresolved. With 6 bases removed from V and 3 bases from J, the gap between germline ends came to 9 bases. The CDR3 has 13 residues. Germline-derived CDR1 and CDR2 are ENHRY and SYGVKD. Written as DNA, the CDR3 is TGTGCCATCAGGTCCTCCATCAATCAGCCCCAGCATTTT. Protein: CAIRSSINQPQHF.

V usage is TRBV11-2 and J usage is TRBJ2-1; 7 bases are shared with TRBD2. Germline CDR1 is SGHAT and CDR2 is FQNNGV. After removal of 1 base from V and 6 bases from J, the junction contained 6 bases not matched to a gene. There are 15 residues in the CDR3. CDR3 DNA sequence: TGTGCCAGCAGCTTAGTTGCGGGAGCGAGCAATGAGCAGTTCTTC. Its protein product is CASSLVAGASNEQFF.

This clonotype has a count of ten or more. The V call is TRBV7-2, the J call TRBJ2-2, with 7 bases fitting TRBD1. CDR3 length: 15 amino acids. With 5 bases clipped from V and 6 bases from J, the junction kept 9 bases outside the gene matches. Germline V CDR1 and CDR2: SGHTA, FQGNSA. CDR3 nucleotide sequence: TGTGCCAGCAGCATAGTCGACAGGGCCCCCGGGGAGCTGTTTTTT. Translation: CASSIVDRAPGELFF.

Remarks on this clonotype: This clone may be a read error of a much larger clone one base away. The chain combines TRBV24-1 with TRBJ1-5; TRBD1 aligns across 11 bases. Germline lookup yields CDR1 KGHDR and CDR2 SFDVKD. This CDR3 is built from 13 residues. Here the CDR3 reads CATGTGGSQLQHF. CDR3 nucleotides: TGTGCCACGGGGACAGGGGGTAGTCAGCTCCAGCATTTT.

The rearrangement links TRBV4-1 to TRBJ2-3; D remains ambiguous. The CDR3 has 13 residues. In germline, CDR1 is MGHRA, CDR2 YSYEKL. V was cut by 0 bases and J by 5 bases, with 6 bases left in between. Here the CDR3 reads CASSQDPRDTQYF. The DNA for the CDR3 is TGCGCCAGCAGCCAAGATCCGAGAGATACGCAGTATTTT.

This clonotype was detected ten times or more. For the CDR3, the DNA is TGTGCCAGTAGTAACGACAGGGGGCCTACTAATGAAAAACTGTTTTTT. Translated: CASSNDRGPTNEKLFF. V is TRBV19 and J is TRBJ1-4, with TRBD1 matching 10 bases. The CDR3 extends over 16 amino acids. CDR1 and CDR2 from the germline V gene are LNHDA and SQIVND (reference sequence). The trim removed 4 bases at V and 2 bases at J, leaving 4 bases unmatched.

The chain employs TRBV7-2 and TRBJ2-5, with 13 bases identical to TRBD2. J was trimmed by 1 base and V by 5 bases; bases with no gene match: 7. The germline CDR1 and CDR2 sequences are SGHTA and FQGNSA. The length of the CDR3 is 17 residues. The CDR3 DNA is TGTGCCAGCAGCCCTGGGACTAGCGGGACCCTCCAAGAGACCCAGTACTTC. This translates into CASSPGTSGTLQETQYF.

J is TRBJ2-7 and V is TRBV14; 10 bases are a match to TRBD2. The CDR3 contains 15 residues. The junction had 3 bases not matched to a gene; V was cut back by 1 base and J by 3 bases. Germline V gene lookup returns CDR1 SGHDN and CDR2 FVKESK. The CDR3: CASSQGASGSYEQYV. CDR3 DNA sequence: TGTGCCAGCAGCCAAGGGGCTAGCGGGAGCTACGAGCAGTACGTC.

This clonotype was counted only a few times. The chain has TRBV27 and TRBJ1-5; a weak D match, TRBD1 (6 bases). The germline V gene encodes CDR1 MNHEY and CDR2 SMNVEV (reference sequence). The V end lost 6 bases, the J end lost 5 bases, and 14 bases lay between the germline ends. This CDR3 spans 14 amino acids. The CDR3 bases are TGTGCCAGCAGCCCACAGGGCCCAGATCAGCCCCAGCATTTT. This translates into CASSPQGPDQPQHF.

The gene calls are TRBV19 and TRBJ2-1; 7 positions match TRBD1. The CDR3 is 15 residues long. The trim removed 3 bases at V and 4 bases at J, leaving 6 bases unmatched. The germline V gene has CDR1 LNHDA and CDR2 SQIVND (reference sequence). The DNA of the CDR3 is TGTGCCAGTAGTATCAGTACAGGGGAGTACAATGAGCAGTTCTTC. Protein product: CASSISTGEYNEQFF. Full variable domain (remainder filled in from reference TRBV19 and TRBJ2-1): DGGITQSPKYLFRKEGQNVTLSCEQNLNHDAMYWYRQDPGQGLRLIYYSQIVNDFQKGDIAEGYSVSREKKESFPLTVTSAQKNPTAFYLCASSISTGEYNEQFFGPGTRLTVL.

The chain couples TRBV7-9 to TRBJ1-2; a possible D gene is TRBD1 (6 bases). The CDR3 has 15 residues. Germline V gives CDR1 SEHNR, CDR2 FQNEAQ (reference sequence). Trimming cost V 5 bases and J 0 bases, with 13 bases left between them. The CDR3, as DNA: TGTGCCAGCAGCCTGGGGGCCGATACTAACTATGGCTACACCTTC. Its protein is CASSLGADTNYGYTF.

The rearrangement joins TRBV20-1 to TRBJ2-1; TRBD2 matches at 7 bases. V shed 1 base, J shed 0 bases, and the junction held 12 bases outside the gene matches. Germline values: CDR1 DFQATT, CDR2 SNEGSKA (reference sequence). The length of the CDR3 is 18 residues. Here the CDR3 DNA reads TGCAGTGCTAGAGCCCCTCTGAAGCGGGACTTCTCCTACAATGAGCAGTTCTTC. Protein: CSARAPLKRDFSYNEQFF.

The table lists this clonotype with many counts. J is TRBJ2-1 and V is TRBV7-2; the D is unclear. Trimming pared 3 bases from V and 10 bases from J, leaving 10 bases between. The CDR3 extends over 12 amino acids. The germline gives CDR1 SGHTA, CDR2 FQGNSA. Written as DNA, the CDR3 is TGTGCCAGCAGCTTCACTCCATCCGAGCAGTTCTTC. It translates to CASSFTPSEQFF.

This clonotype was detected only a few times. This rearrangement joins TRBV28 to TRBJ2-1; TRBD2 might be the D (5 bases). Germline V gene lookup returns CDR1 MDHEN and CDR2 SYDVKM. V was trimmed by 6 bases and J by 6 bases, leaving 18 bases between them. The CDR3 has 15 residues. The CDR3 here is CASRGLDLKGNEQFF. CDR3 nucleotides: TGTGCCAGCAGGGGGTTGGACTTAAAAGGCAATGAGCAGTTCTTC.

The gene calls are TRBV5-1 and TRBJ2-2, with D possibly being TRBD2 (5 bases). Germline CDR1 is SGHRS and CDR2 is YFSETQ. The CDR3 contains 15 residues. V lost 1 base to trimming and J lost 3 bases, with 10 bases between them. CDR3 nucleotide sequence: TGCGCCAGCAGCTTGAGCTCGGGATACACCGGGGAGCTGTTTTTT. Translating it yields CASSLSSGYTGELFF.

The V and J genes are TRBV7-9 and TRBJ1-2; D unclear. Deletions cut 5 bases from V and 4 bases from J, with 20 bases between. The CDR3 runs 16 residues. CDR1 and CDR2 (germline): SEHNR, FQNEAQ (reference sequence). This chain's CDR3 is CASSAKTENLIYGYTF. The CDR3 nucleotides are TGTGCCAGCAGCGCCAAGACGGAGAATTTGATCTATGGCTACACCTTC.

The rearrangement joins TRBV4-1 to TRBJ2-1; TRBD1 matches 9 bases. V gave up 0 bases and J gave up 10 bases; unmatched junction bases: 7. This CDR3 spans 15 amino acids. From germline, CDR1 is MGHRA and CDR2 YSYEKL. The CDR3: CASSQEGVGTGEQFF. The CDR3 DNA reads TGCGCCAGCAGCCAAGAAGGGGTGGGGACAGGGGAGCAGTTCTTC.

In this sample, this clonotype turned up a few times. V and J are TRBV6-2 or TRBV6-3 and TRBJ2-3; no definite D call. This CDR3 spans 19 amino acids. Germline V gene sequence: CDR1 MNHEY, CDR2 SVGEGT. V was cut by 5 bases and J by 0 bases, with 24 bases left in between. For the CDR3, the DNA is TGTGCCAGCAGTCCGACCCAATCCCAGGCTCGATCTAGCACAGATACGCAGTATTTT. This sequence encodes CASSPTQSQARSSTDTQYF.